This entry lists 23 T cell receptor beta chains sequenced from one sample in a study of PD-1 and CTLA-4 blockade in melanoma. Libraries were prepared by immunoSEQ multiplex PCR; TCRdb keeps only in-frame clonotypes and omits some of them. The table records 25,000 to 35,000 clones, approximately 88% of them present only once. The specimen comprised CD8+ T cells from peripheral blood, sampled before anti-PD-1 treatment. The receptors shown here come from a human donor with melanoma.

The chain employs TRBV3-1 (or the pseudogene TRBV3-2) and TRBJ2-7; D may match TRBD1 or TRBD2 (5 bases each). This CDR3 comprises 13 residues. The V gene lost 4 bases and the J gene lost 1 base, with 8 bases spanning the gap. Germline V gives CDR1 LGHDT, CDR2 YNNKEL (reference sequence). For the CDR3, the DNA is TGTGCCAGCAGCCTGGGACGGTCCTACGAGCAGTACTTC. Encoded protein: CASSLGRSYEQYF.

The gene calls are TRBV5-1 and TRBJ2-7; D gene uncertain. The V and J ends lost 4 bases and 5 bases respectively, with 13 bases between them. The CDR3 consists of 13 residues. Germline CDR1 SGHRS, CDR2 YFSETQ. The CDR3 sequence is CASSPPESNEQYF. The CDR3 region has the DNA TGCGCCAGCAGCCCCCCCGAGAGCAACGAGCAGTACTTC.

The rearrangement uses TRBV29-1 and TRBJ2-3; D gene ambiguous. Germline V lookup: CDR1 SQVTM, CDR2 ANQGSEA. The CDR3 consists of 10 residues. Between the trimmed V and J ends, which lost 4 bases and 5 bases, there was a span of 4 bases. The CDR3 loop is CSVAEDTQYF. As DNA, the CDR3 is TGCAGCGTTGCAGAAGATACGCAGTATTTT.

The rearrangement links TRBV29-1 to TRBJ2-5; the D gene could be TRBD1 or TRBD2 (5 bases each). There are 13 residues in the CDR3. V was pared by 3 bases and J by 3 bases, with 11 bases between. Germline V CDR1 and CDR2: SQVTM, ANQGSEA. The CDR3 DNA is TGCAGCGTTGAGCAGGGAGTAAAAGAGACCCAGTACTTC. Translated: CSVEQGVKETQYF.

The chain combines TRBV30 with TRBJ1-2, with 8 bases fitting TRBD1. The CDR3 length is 12 residues. The trim removed 4 bases at V and 6 bases at J, leaving 4 bases unmatched. Per the germline V gene, CDR1 is GTSNPN and CDR2 is SVGIG (reference sequence). CDR3 DNA sequence: TGTGCCTGGACAGGGGGCACGGATGGCTACACCTTC. It is translated as CAWTGGTDGYTF.

The genes are TRBV27 and TRBJ2-7; tentative D call: TRBD1 (5 bases). This CDR3 spans 13 amino acids. Germline assignment: CDR1 MNHEY and CDR2 SMNVEV (reference sequence). Between the trimmed V and J ends, which lost 6 bases and 2 bases, there was a span of 11 bases. The DNA for the CDR3 is TGTGCCAGCAGCTCAGGGCTAGCCTACGAGCAGTACTTC. Translating gives CASSSGLAYEQYF.

The chain combines TRBV6-5 with TRBJ2-7; TRBD1 matches 7 bases. This CDR3 region has 16 residues. J lost 0 bases, V lost 1 base, and 6 bases had no gene match. The germline gives CDR1 MNHEY, CDR2 SVGAGI. CDR3: CASSYWDSLGSYEQYF. The CDR3 coding sequence is TGTGCCAGCAGTTACTGGGACAGCCTCGGCTCCTACGAGCAGTACTTC.

This chain joins TRBV7-9 and TRBJ2-1, with TRBD2 matching 15 bases. This CDR3 spans 18 amino acids. Germline assignment: CDR1 SEHNR and CDR2 FQNEAQ (reference sequence). V was pared by 4 bases and J by 1 base, with 5 bases of the junction left unmatched. The CDR3 region has the DNA TGTGCCAGCAGCTCTGGACTAGCGGGAGGGCCTTCCTACAATGAGCAGTTCTTC. Encoded protein: CASSSGLAGGPSYNEQFF.

This clone appeared a single time. V and J are TRBV29-1 and TRBJ1-1; no reliable D call. The CDR3 extends over 14 amino acids. V shed 6 bases and J shed 2 bases, with 16 bases lying between them. Germline V CDR1 and CDR2: SQVTM, ANQGSEA. CDR3 sequence reads: CSVPTRDPNTEAFF. The CDR3 nucleotides read TGCAGCGTCCCTACGCGGGATCCTAACACTGAAGCTTTCTTT.

The table lists this clone with a few counts. The rearrangement links TRBV7-9 to TRBJ2-7; D is undetermined. V lost 3 bases and J lost 3, with 6 bases in between. Germline V lookup: CDR1 SEHNR, CDR2 FQNEAQ (reference sequence). The CDR3 extends over 12 amino acids. The CDR3 loop reads CASSFTDYEQYF. CDR3 coding DNA: TGTGCCAGCAGCTTTACAGACTACGAGCAGTACTTC.

The chain recombines TRBV28 with TRBJ2-7; D is possibly TRBD2 (6 bases). Germline values: CDR1 MDHEN, CDR2 SYDVKM. The CDR3 sequence is 15 residues long. Between the trimmed V and J ends, which lost 6 bases and 0 bases, there was a span of 15 bases. DNA of the CDR3: TGTGCCAGCAGAATCCGGGACTCAAGCTCCTACGAGCAGTACTTC. Translated: CASRIRDSSSYEQYF.

The DNA for the CDR3 is TGTGCCAGTAGTTTCACAGATACGCAGTATTTT. Its translation is CASSFTDTQYF. The chain uses TRBV19 and TRBJ2-3; no clear D gene. Between the trimmed V and J ends, which lost 5 bases and 2 bases, there was a span of 2 bases. The CDR3 is 11 amino acids. Looked up from germline, CDR1 is LNHDA and CDR2 is SQIVND (reference sequence). Using reference TRBV19 and TRBJ2-3 for the parts outside the CDR3, the full variable domain is DGGITQSPKYLFRKEGQNVTLSCEQNLNHDAMYWYRQDPGQGLRLIYYSQIVNDFQKGDIAEGYSVSREKKESFPLTVTSAQKNPTAFYLCASSFTDTQYFGPGTRLTVL.

The rearrangement uses TRBV4-1 and TRBJ1-5; D call uncertain. The CDR3 has 15 residues. CDR1 is MGHRA and CDR2 is YSYEKL in the germline V gene. Trimming took 0 bases from V and 4 from J, leaving 10 bases between them. In DNA form, the CDR3 reads TGCGCCAGCAGCCAAGAAACCGGGTCAAATCAGCCCCAGCATTTT. Its translation is CASSQETGSNQPQHF.

The gene calls are TRBV5-1 and TRBJ2-7, with no clear D. The germline V and J ends were trimmed by 1 base and 3 bases, with 11 bases remaining between them. Germline lookup yields CDR1 SGHRS and CDR2 YFSETQ. CDR3 length: 14 amino acids. The CDR3 DNA is TGCGCCAGCAGCTTGAGCCCAGAACTCTACGAGCAGTACTTC. Amino acids: CASSLSPELYEQYF. Based on the CDR3 plus reference TRBV5-1 and TRBJ2-7, the full variable domain is KAGVTQTPRYLIKTRGQQVTLSCSPISGHRSVSWYQQTPGQGLQFLFEYFSETQRNKGNFPGRFSGRQFSNSRSEMNVSTLELGDSALYLCASSLSPELYEQYFGPGTRLTVT.

The V call is TRBV9, the J call TRBJ2-2, with 8 positions matching TRBD2. CDR1 and CDR2 from the germline V gene are SGDLS and YYNGEE. CDR3 length equals 15 residues. V lost 1 base to trimming and J lost 5 bases; unmatched junction nucleotides: 4. Written as DNA, the CDR3 is TGTGCCAGCAGCGTATCCAGCGGGAGAACCGGGGAGCTGTTTTTT. As protein: CASSVSSGRTGELFF.

This chain joins TRBV11-2 and TRBJ1-1; D is unclear. The CDR3 runs 13 residues. The V gene's germline CDR1 is SGHAT and CDR2 FQNNGV. The V end was cut by 3 bases, the J end by 6 bases, with 11 bases between. The CDR3 sequence: CASSFSSGAEAFF. The CDR3 DNA follows: TGTGCCAGCAGCTTTTCCTCCGGGGCTGAAGCTTTCTTT.

The J gene is TRBJ1-1, the V gene TRBV4-1, with 11 bases lining up with TRBD1. The CDR3 has 14 amino acids. J lost 5 bases, V lost 3 bases, and 2 bases had no gene match. Germline CDR1 reads MGHRA; CDR2 reads YSYEKL. CDR3 sequence reads: CASSQDRGLTEAFF. As DNA, the CDR3 is TGCGCCAGCAGCCAGGACAGGGGGCTGACTGAAGCTTTCTTT.

The genes are TRBV5-6 and TRBJ2-7, with 8 bases fitting TRBD2. The CDR3 length is 15 residues. CDR1 and CDR2 from the germline V gene are SGHDT and YYEEEE. Trimming at V came to 3 bases and at J to 0 bases, leaving 5 bases not matched to a gene. The CDR3 DNA reads TGTGCCAGCAGCTGGTCGGGGGGGTCCTCCTACGAGCAGTACTTC. Translated, it gives CASSWSGGSSYEQYF.

V and J are TRBV6-5 and TRBJ2-7; 12 nucleotides line up with TRBD2. The CDR3 loop spans 15 amino acids. Germline loops: CDR1 MNHEY, CDR2 SVGAGI. Unmatched junction bases numbered 10, after V lost 7 bases and J lost 6 bases. The CDR3 region is CASIQLAGGFSEQYF. The CDR3, as DNA: TGTGCCAGCATTCAACTAGCGGGGGGATTTTCCGAGCAGTACTTC.

The V call is TRBV7-9, the J call TRBJ2-5; 8 nucleotides match TRBD1. Germline-derived CDR1 and CDR2 are SEHNR and FQNEAQ (reference sequence). V was clipped by 2 bases and J by 5 bases; unmatched bases: 10. There are 16 residues in the CDR3. CDR3 residues: CASSLWPQGEEETQYF. CDR3 sequence (DNA): TGTGCCAGCAGCTTATGGCCACAGGGGGAGGAGGAGACCCAGTACTTC.

This chain links TRBV27 with TRBJ1-2; D not certain. Germline CDR1 is MNHEY and CDR2 is SMNVEV (reference sequence). The V end was cut by 0 bases, the J end by 1 base, with 12 bases between. CDR3 size: 16 residues. The CDR3 bases are TGTGCCAGCAGTTTATCGATAGAGATGTTTAACTATGGCTACACCTTC. It yields the protein CASSLSIEMFNYGYTF.

The rearrangement uses TRBV5-1 and TRBJ1-2, with 8 bases aligning to TRBD1. Trimming removed 0 bases from V and 13 bases from J; junction bases left unmatched: 2. The CDR3 consists of 11 residues. CDR1 and CDR2 from the germline V gene are SGHRS and YFSETQ. As DNA, the CDR3 is TGCGCCAGCAGCTTGGGACAGGGGAGCACCTTC. It translates to CASSLGQGSTF.

The V call is TRBV28, the J call TRBJ2-5; 10 nucleotides align to TRBD1. CDR3 length equals 15 residues. Trimming cost V 6 bases and J 4 bases; bases outside gene matches: 8. Germline lookup yields CDR1 MDHEN and CDR2 SYDVKM. This chain's CDR3 is CASSSGTGVVETQYF. In DNA, the CDR3 is TGTGCCAGCAGCTCCGGGACAGGGGTGGTAGAGACCCAGTACTTC. Using reference TRBV28 and TRBJ2-5 for the parts outside the CDR3, the full variable domain is DVKVTQSSRYLVKRTGEKVFLECVQDMDHENMFWYRQDPGLGLRLIYFSYDVKMKEKGDIPEGYSVSREKKERFSLILESASTNQTSMYLCASSSGTGVVETQYFGPGTRLLVL.